This T cell receptor beta chain appears in the sequencing data of a study of yellow fever vaccine responses in identical twins. Whole-study results and caveats: Reports say the vaccine T cell response in twins looked partly convergent and partly personalized.

The CDR3 consists of 16 residues. Per germline, CDR1 SGHTA and CDR2 FQGNSA. V shed 2 bases and J shed 2 bases, with 16 bases lying between them. This clonotype was detected a few times. Its antigen is as yet unknown. One entry per CDR3 protein results from TCRdb running MiXCR on the RT-PCR reads. Of some 5,000 distinct CDR3 sequences in the sample, around nine tenths were seen once. This specimen was T cells from blood (PBMCs), unsorted or a sorted subset (not recorded which), taken before or after yellow fever vaccination (not recorded which). J is TRBJ2-7 and V is TRBV7-2; the D is unclear. The receptor was derived from a woman aged 18-30 years who received the yellow fever vaccine. The CDR3 here is CASSLTDRFSTYEQYF. The CDR3 DNA follows: TGTGCCAGCAGCTTAACGGACCGATTCAGTACCTACGAGCAGTACTTC. Filled out from reference TRBV7-2 and TRBJ2-7, the complete variable domain reads GAGVSQSPSNKVTEKGKDVELRCDPISGHTALYWYRQSLGQGLEFLIYFQGNSAPDKSGLPSDRFSAERTGGSVSTLTIQRTQQEDSAVYLCASSLTDRFSTYEQYFGPGTRLTVT.